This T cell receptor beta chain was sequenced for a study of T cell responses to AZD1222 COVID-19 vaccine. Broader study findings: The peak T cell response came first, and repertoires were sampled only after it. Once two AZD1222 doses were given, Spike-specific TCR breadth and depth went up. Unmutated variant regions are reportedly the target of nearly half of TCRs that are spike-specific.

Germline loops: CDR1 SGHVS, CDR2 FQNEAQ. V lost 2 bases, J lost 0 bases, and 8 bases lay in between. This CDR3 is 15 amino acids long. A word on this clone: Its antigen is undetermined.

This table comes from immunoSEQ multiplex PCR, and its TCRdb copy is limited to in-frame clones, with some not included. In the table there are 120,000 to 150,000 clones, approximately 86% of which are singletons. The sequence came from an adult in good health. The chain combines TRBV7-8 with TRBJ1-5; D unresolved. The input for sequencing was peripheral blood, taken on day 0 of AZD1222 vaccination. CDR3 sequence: CASSLIWYSNQPQHF. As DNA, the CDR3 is TGTGCCAGCAGCTTAATTTGGTATAGCAATCAGCCCCAGCATTTT.